This passage covers 18 T cell receptor beta chains from one sample sequenced in a study of blood T cell repertoires in COVID-19. Generated by immunoSEQ multiplex PCR, the TCRdb table keeps only in-frame clones and is missing some. Of under 250,000 clones in the sample, around 83% were seen once. Sample: peripheral blood. The receptors shown here come from a man in his fifties with active or convalescent COVID-19.

This clone was seen only a few times. The chain is built from TRBV5-6 and TRBJ2-7; no reliable D call. CDR1 SGHDT and CDR2 YYEEEE come from the germline V gene. The V end lost 0 bases, the J end lost 2 bases, and 9 bases lay between the germline ends. CDR3 size: 14 residues. CDR3 sequence reads: CASSLGATAYEQYF. The CDR3 DNA reads TGTGCCAGCAGCTTGGGGGCTACAGCCTACGAGCAGTACTTC.

The gene calls are TRBV29-1 and TRBJ2-7; 9 bases line up with TRBD1. With 4 bases clipped from V and 4 bases from J, the junction kept 5 bases outside the gene matches. CDR1 is SQVTM and CDR2 is ANQGSEA in the germline V gene. The length of the CDR3 is 13 residues. The CDR3 here is CSVAVGQGYEQYF. Written as DNA, the CDR3 is TGCAGCGTTGCGGTGGGACAGGGTTACGAGCAGTACTTC.

The chain links TRBV5-4 to TRBJ2-1, with TRBD2 as a possible D gene (5 bases). The V end lost 4 bases, the J end lost 4 bases, and 15 bases lay between the germline ends. Germline CDR1 and CDR2: SGHNT and YYREEE (reference sequence). The CDR3 runs to 15 residues. DNA for the CDR3: TGTGCCAGCAGCCCTCCGGGAACAGCTTACAATGAGCAGTTCTTC. This gives the protein CASSPPGTAYNEQFF.

This chain connects TRBV5-4 to TRBJ2-3; D gene uncertain. Germline values: CDR1 SGHNT, CDR2 YYREEE (reference sequence). The V end was cut by 1 base, the J end by 5 bases, with 8 bases between. There are 13 residues in the CDR3. In DNA, the CDR3 is TGTGCCAGCAGCTTGACGGGTAGAGATACGCAGTATTTT. This encodes CASSLTGRDTQYF.

The chain carries TRBV19 and TRBJ1-3; D is possibly TRBD1 (6 bases). The germline V and J ends were trimmed by 6 bases and 2 bases, with 8 bases remaining between them. Germline CDR1 and CDR2: LNHDA and SQIVND (reference sequence). The CDR3 loop spans 13 amino acids. The CDR3 region is CASRGTPGNTIYF. CDR3 DNA sequence: TGTGCCAGTAGAGGGACACCTGGAAACACCATATATTTT. Together with reference TRBV19 and TRBJ1-3, the CDR3 gives the full variable domain: DGGITQSPKYLFRKEGQNVTLSCEQNLNHDAMYWYRQDPGQGLRLIYYSQIVNDFQKGDIAEGYSVSREKKESFPLTVTSAQKNPTAFYLCASRGTPGNTIYFGEGSWLTVV.

This clone was observed a single time. The chain is built from TRBV27 and TRBJ2-1, with 9 bases aligning to TRBD1. The CDR3 is 16 residues long. Germline assignment: CDR1 MNHEY and CDR2 SMNVEV (reference sequence). With 7 bases clipped from V and 2 bases from J, the junction kept 9 bases outside the gene matches. CDR3 residues: CASIPLGTGPYNEQFF. CDR3 DNA sequence: TGTGCCAGCATCCCGCTCGGGACAGGGCCCTACAATGAGCAGTTCTTC.

The chain has TRBV18 and TRBJ1-2; the D is unclear. The CDR3 has 12 residues. Germline loops: CDR1 KGHSH, CDR2 LQKENI. V was pared by 5 bases and J by 8 bases, with 12 bases between. The CDR3 DNA is TGTGCCAGCTCAAATGACGGAGGCGGCTACACCTTC. Translation: CASSNDGGGYTF.

This chain connects TRBV6-1 to TRBJ1-5, with a possible D match to TRBD1 (5 bases). The ends were cut back, 2 bases at V and 1 base at J, with 12 bases in the middle. This CDR3 is 16 amino acids long. Germline V gives CDR1 MNHNS, CDR2 SASEGT. CDR3 DNA sequence: TGTGCCAGCAGTGAATGGTCGCGGGACAGCAATCAGCCCCAGCATTTT. Residues: CASSEWSRDSNQPQHF.

This clone has just a few counts. The gene calls are TRBV5-1 and TRBJ1-6, with 10 bases that match TRBD1. This CDR3 is built from 15 residues. The junction had 6 bases not matched to a gene; V was cut back by 5 bases and J by 7 bases. Germline V gene sequence: CDR1 SGHRS, CDR2 YFSETQ. The CDR3 reads CASSEGDRGNSPLHF. CDR3 nucleotide sequence: TGCGCCAGCAGTGAGGGGGACAGGGGAAATTCACCCCTCCACTTT. The whole variable domain, remainder taken from reference TRBV5-1 and TRBJ1-6, is KAGVTQTPRYLIKTRGQQVTLSCSPISGHRSVSWYQQTPGQGLQFLFEYFSETQRNKGNFPGRFSGRQFSNSRSEMNVSTLELGDSALYLCASSEGDRGNSPLHFGNGTRLTVT.

The chain is built from TRBV4-1 and TRBJ2-1; tentative D call: TRBD1 (6 bases). V was trimmed by 3 bases and J by 5 bases, leaving 11 bases between them. The CDR3 covers 14 residues. CDR1 and CDR2 from the germline V gene are MGHRA and YSYEKL. CDR3 sequence (DNA): TGCGCCAGCAGCCATTGGAACAGGGACAATGAGCAGTTCTTC. Protein: CASSHWNRDNEQFF.

The CDR3 bases are TGTGCCAGCAGTTCCGCGGGACTCTCTTCTGGGGCCAACGTCCTGACTTTC. Translated, it gives CASSSAGLSSGANVLTF. J is TRBJ2-6 and V is TRBV27; perhaps TRBD2 as D (6 bases). Trimming pared 4 bases from V and 1 base from J, leaving 14 bases between. The CDR3 is made up of 17 amino acids. From germline, CDR1 is MNHEY and CDR2 SMNVEV (reference sequence).

This clone was detected only a few times. The chain is built from TRBV28 and TRBJ1-6; 10 positions match TRBD1. CDR3 size: 15 residues. V gave up 7 bases and J gave up 10 bases; unmatched junction bases: 10. CDR1 is MDHEN and CDR2 is SYDVKM in the germline V gene. This chain's CDR3 is CASTTFGQGGSPLHF. The CDR3 DNA sequence: TGTGCCAGCACAACATTCGGACAGGGGGGATCACCCCTCCACTTT.

In nucleotides, the CDR3 is TGTGCCAGCAGTGGGAGCGGGACTAGCACAGATACGCAGTATTTT. Amino acid sequence: CASSGSGTSTDTQYF. The genes are TRBV28 and TRBJ2-3; 7 nucleotides agree with TRBD2. This CDR3 is 15 amino acids long. Germline V lookup: CDR1 MDHEN, CDR2 SYDVKM. Losses at the gene ends were 5 bases for V and 0 bases for J; bases not matched to a gene: 5. The entire variable domain, with the rest obtained from reference TRBV28 and TRBJ2-3, is as follows: DVKVTQSSRYLVKRTGEKVFLECVQDMDHENMFWYRQDPGLGLRLIYFSYDVKMKEKGDIPEGYSVSREKKERFSLILESASTNQTSMYLCASSGSGTSTDTQYFGPGTRLTVL.

CDR3 DNA sequence: TGTGCCTGGATCCCAGCAGGGTTAGATACGCAGTATTTT. Its protein is CAWIPAGLDTQYF. This chain joins TRBV30 and TRBJ2-3, with D possibly being TRBD1 (5 bases). The CDR3 consists of 13 residues. The germline V and J ends were trimmed by 4 bases and 5 bases, with 13 bases remaining between them. Germline CDR1 GTSNPN, CDR2 SVGIG (reference sequence).

The chain combines TRBV28 with TRBJ1-2, with 10 bases matching TRBD1. Trimming at V came to 2 bases and at J to 5 bases, leaving 2 bases not matched to a gene. The CDR3 loop spans 14 amino acids. Germline V gene lookup returns CDR1 MDHEN and CDR2 SYDVKM. CDR3 loop: CASSLGTGEYGYTF. Here the CDR3 DNA reads TGTGCCAGCAGTTTAGGGACAGGGGAATATGGCTACACCTTC.

The CDR3 nucleotides are TGTGCCAGCAGTGAAGAAGCTATTAGCGGCAAACGGTACTTC. As protein: CASSEEAISGKRYF. The chain is built from TRBV6-1 and TRBJ2-7; the D gene is possibly TRBD2 (6 bases). CDR1 MNHNS and CDR2 SASEGT come from the germline V gene. The CDR3 contains 14 residues. V lost 1 base and J 12 bases, leaving 19 bases between the germline ends.

CDR3 nucleotides: TGTGCCAGCACCCAGGCTGCGAACACTGAAGCTTTCTTT. It encodes CASTQAANTEAFF. The chain links TRBV18 to TRBJ1-1; D uncertain. The V end was cut by 8 bases, the J end by 1 base, with 11 bases between. CDR1 and CDR2 (germline): KGHSH, LQKENI. The CDR3 is 13 amino acids.

This chain joins TRBV7-2 and TRBJ2-5; TRBD1 agrees at 8 bases. Germline CDR1 reads SGHTA; CDR2 reads FQGNSA. This CDR3 is 15 amino acids long. V lost 5 bases and J lost 5; bases outside the gene matches: 10. The CDR3 coding sequence is TGTGCCAGCAGCCCACCTCAGGGGGCCGGGGAGACCCAGTACTTC. It specifies CASSPPQGAGETQYF.